This is a list of T cell receptor beta chains from one sample in a study of cytomegalovirus exposure and HLA in healthy donors. The data were produced by immunoSEQ multiplex PCR, yet TCRdb's version contains in-frame clones alone and is incomplete. This sample has 150,000 or so clones; approximately 79% occur once, and the top ten carry around 4.5%. The sample taken for sequencing was PBMCs. These receptors originate from a man aged 18-30 years in good health and CMV-seropositive. The CDR3 runs from the conserved cysteine through the conserved F or W. The order of the fields is clone size, D gene, J gene, V gene, CDR3 protein, CDR3 DNA. D genes are given only for firm matches. The listing skips clone size in some rows; elsewhere it reads once, few, many or a size class.

>-|-|TRBJ2-3|TRBV11-3
CASSLGKGAQYF
TGTGCCAGCAGCTTAGGGAAGGGAGCGCAGTATTTT
>-|-|TRBJ1-1|TRBV5-1
CASRDPMTEAFF
TGCGCCAGCCGCGATCCGATGACTGAAGCTTTCTTT
>-|TRBD2|TRBJ2-1|TRBV10-3
CAIRSGTSGGRNEQFF
TGTGCCATCAGATCCGGGACTAGCGGGGGGAGGAATGAGCAGTTCTTC
>-|-|TRBJ2-5|TRBV5-1
CASKQLPGGETKEQYF
TGCGCCAGCAAGCAGCTTCCGGGGGGCGAAACCAAAGAGCAGTACTTC
>-|-|TRBJ2-2|TRBV30
CALGYKTTGELFF
TGTGCCCTCGGGTACAAGACTACCGGGGAGCTGTTTTTT
>-|-|TRBJ2-5|TRBV6-1
CASSEVWGEEETQYF
TGTGCCAGCAGTGAAGTCTGGGGAGAAGAAGAGACCCAGTACTTC
>-|-|TRBJ2-1|TRBV29-1
CSVESELSYNEQFF
TGCAGCGTTGAGAGTGAACTCTCCTACAATGAGCAGTTCTTC
>-|-|TRBJ2-2|TRBV28
CASSLGGLPGELFF
TGTGCCAGCAGTTTAGGTGGACTTCCCGGGGAGCTGTTTTTT
>-|TRBD1|TRBJ1-1|TRBV29-1
CSVMTGAATNTEAFF
TGCAGCGTGATGACAGGGGCCGCAACGAACACTGAAGCTTTCTTT
>-|-|TRBJ2-7|TRBV7-9
CASSPPGQVLYEQYF
TGTGCCAGCAGCCCCCCGGGACAAGTACTCTACGAGCAGTACTTC
>-|TRBD1|TRBJ2-7|TRBV19
CASSISVYRDRRQYF
TGTGCCAGTAGTATTTCCGTCTACCGGGACAGAAGGCAGTACTTC
>-|-|TRBJ1-1|TRBV5-1
CASSSGASWTEAFF
TGCGCCAGCAGCTCCGGTGCTTCATGGACTGAAGCTTTCTTT
>-|-|TRBJ2-3|TRBV7-2
CASSLDSQGTQYF
TGTGCCAGCAGCCTTGACTCGCAGGGGACGCAGTATTTT
>-|-|TRBJ1-1|TRBV7-3
CASTSGNTEAFF
TGTGCCAGCACTTCGGGGAACACTGAAGCTTTCTTT
>large|TRBD1|TRBJ2-1|TRBV6-5
CASSAGTGEGEQFF
TGTGCCAGCAGCGCCGGGACAGGGGAAGGTGAGCAGTTCTTC
>-|-|TRBJ1-2|TRBV4-1
CASSQGSKPLLNYGYTF
TGCGCCAGCAGCCAAGGATCTAAGCCTCTCCTCAACTATGGCTACACCTTC
>-|-|TRBJ2-1|TRBV19
CASTSDRGWNEQFF
-
>-|-|TRBJ1-2|TRBV4-2
CASSQDGGYTF
TGTGCCAGCAGCCAAGATGGCGGCTACACCTTC
>-|-|TRBJ2-1|TRBV7-8
CASSPRGVTYSNEQFF
TGTGCCAGCAGCCCCAGAGGTGTGACCTACTCCAATGAGCAGTTCTTC
>-|-|TRBJ1-1|TRBV7-9
CASSLEGGYSVEAFF
TGTGCCAGCAGCTTAGAGGGAGGGTATTCGGTTGAAGCTTTCTTT
>-|TRBD1|TRBJ2-7|TRBV2
CASSIRTGYEQYF
TGTGCCAGCAGCATCCGGACAGGCTACGAGCAGTACTTC
>-|TRBD1|TRBJ1-2|TRBV6-1
CASSERTGGNYGYTF
TGTGCCAGCAGTGAGAGAACAGGGGGGAACTATGGCTACACCTTC
>-|TRBD2|TRBJ2-3|TRBV9
CASSHTRLADRTDTQYF
TGTGCCAGCAGCCATACCCGACTAGCGGACCGCACAGATACGCAGTATTTT
>-|-|TRBJ2-3|TRBV28
CASSSGGVNTQYF
TGTGCCAGCAGTTCGGGCGGGGTTAACACGCAGTATTTT
>-|-|TRBJ2-4|TRBV27
CASSSGMGSGNIQYF
TGTGCCAGCAGTTCTGGGATGGGGAGCGGGAACATTCAGTACTTC
>few|-|TRBJ1-6|TRBV5-1
CASSPTNFHNSPLHF
TGCGCCAGCAGCCCTACTAACTTTCATAATTCACCCCTCCACTTT
>once|-|TRBJ2-2|TRBV10-1
CASGLGRVDTGELFF
TGCGCCTCCGGTCTCGGCAGGGTGGACACCGGGGAGCTGTTTTTT
>-|-|TRBJ1-2|TRBV6-5
CASRPGSYYGYTF
TGTGCCAGCAGACCGGGGTCCTACTATGGCTACACCTTC
>-|TRBD1|TRBJ2-7|TRBV5-1
CASRPFSPGQGSYEQYF
TGCGCCAGCAGACCTTTCTCTCCGGGACAGGGCTCCTACGAGCAGTACTTC
>-|-|TRBJ1-2|TRBV7-8
CASSLAVREDYGYTF
TGTGCCAGCAGCTTAGCGGTCAGAGAGGACTATGGCTACACCTTC
>-|TRBD1|TRBJ2-1|TRBV7-8
CASTSYNRGRRHEQFF
TGTGCCAGCACTTCTTATAACAGGGGGCGGCGGCATGAGCAGTTCTTC
>-|-|TRBJ1-1|TRBV30
CAWNRNTEAFF
TGTGCCTGGAACAGGAACACTGAAGCTTTCTTT
>few|-|TRBJ1-5|TRBV29-1
CSVGGGSNQPQHF
TGCAGCGTTGGGGGGGGGAGCAATCAGCCCCAGCATTTT
>-|TRBD1|TRBJ2-3|TRBV9
CASSVGGGEGTDTQYF
TGTGCCAGCAGCGTAGGAGGGGGCGAAGGTACAGATACGCAGTATTTT
>-|TRBD1|TRBJ1-6|TRBV18
CASSPSGDSVRAPLHF
TGTGCCAGCTCACCATCGGGGGACAGTGTTAGGGCACCCCTCCACTTT
>-|TRBD1|TRBJ2-1|TRBV18
CASSPSAGGNEQFF
TGTGCCAGCTCACCATCGGCAGGGGGAAATGAGCAGTTCTTC
>-|-|TRBJ2-7|TRBV29-1
CSVETGFYEQYF
TGCAGCGTAGAAACAGGGTTCTACGAGCAGTACTTC
>-|TRBD1|TRBJ1-3|TRBV6-5
CASSLGQGGNTIYF
TGTGCCAGCAGTTTAGGACAGGGCGGAAACACCATATATTTT
>-|-|TRBJ1-6|TRBV7-7
CASSLDRYNSPLHF
TGTGCTAGCAGCTTAGATCGGTATAATTCACCCCTCCACTTT
>-|TRBD1|TRBJ2-3|TRBV19
CASSPQGVDTDTQYF
TGTGCCAGTAGTCCCCAGGGGGTGGATACAGATACGCAGTATTTT
>once|-|TRBJ2-4|TRBV13
CASSLLGTRSDIQYF
TGTGCCAGCAGCTTATTAGGGACTCGGTCAGACATTCAGTACTTC
>-|-|TRBJ2-7|TRBV29-1
CSVYGDYEQYF
TGCAGCGTTTACGGGGACTACGAGCAGTACTTC
>few|-|TRBJ2-7|TRBV29-1
CSVEDLSHEQYF
TGCAGCGTTGAAGATCTGAGTCACGAGCAGTACTTC
>-|-|TRBJ2-7|TRBV7-2
CASSLEGTFYEQYF
TGTGCCAGCAGCTTAGAGGGGACATTTTACGAGCAGTACTTC
>-|TRBD1|TRBJ1-1|TRBV27
CASSLLPLQGANTEAFF
TGTGCCAGCAGTTTATTGCCCCTACAGGGGGCGAACACTGAAGCTTTCTTT
>-|-|TRBJ2-7|TRBV10-3
CAIRSGNEQYF
TGTGCCATCAGGTCAGGGAACGAGCAGTACTTC
>-|-|TRBJ2-7|TRBV5-6
CASSLGGLGWRPEQYF
TGTGCCAGCAGCTTGGGAGGGCTGGGTTGGCGACCCGAGCAGTACTTC
>-|-|TRBJ2-7|TRBV6-1
CASSLLGGLTYEQYF
TGTGCCAGCAGTTTGTTGGGGGGGCTCACCTACGAGCAGTACTTC
>-|-|TRBJ2-7|TRBV29-1
CSARPGGRSYEQYF
TGCAGTGCGAGGCCAGGAGGCAGGTCCTACGAGCAGTACTTC
>-|TRBD1|TRBJ2-1|TRBV5-6
CASSLAGQGSYNEQFF
TGTGCCAGCAGCTTGGCCGGACAGGGCTCCTACAATGAGCAGTTCTTC
>few|TRBD2|TRBJ2-5|TRBV7-2
CASSFRLAGDLWETQYF
TGTGCCAGCAGCTTCCGGTTAGCGGGGGACCTTTGGGAGACCCAGTACTTC
>-|TRBD1|TRBJ2-7|TRBV6-5
CASSYGTGDPPWEQYF
TGTGCCAGCAGTTACGGGACAGGGGACCCCCCGTGGGAGCAGTACTTC
>-|-|TRBJ1-2|TRBV10-3
CAISGGGSYGYTF
TGTGCCATCAGTGGCGGGGGGTCCTATGGCTACACCTTC
>-|-|TRBJ2-1|TRBV15
CATSSGVGRYEQFF
TGTGCCACCAGCAGCGGGGTGGGTAGGTATGAGCAGTTCTTC
>-|-|TRBJ2-1|TRBV11-2
CASSPRRAEEQFF
TGTGCCAGCAGCCCGCGCAGGGCGGAGGAGCAGTTCTTC